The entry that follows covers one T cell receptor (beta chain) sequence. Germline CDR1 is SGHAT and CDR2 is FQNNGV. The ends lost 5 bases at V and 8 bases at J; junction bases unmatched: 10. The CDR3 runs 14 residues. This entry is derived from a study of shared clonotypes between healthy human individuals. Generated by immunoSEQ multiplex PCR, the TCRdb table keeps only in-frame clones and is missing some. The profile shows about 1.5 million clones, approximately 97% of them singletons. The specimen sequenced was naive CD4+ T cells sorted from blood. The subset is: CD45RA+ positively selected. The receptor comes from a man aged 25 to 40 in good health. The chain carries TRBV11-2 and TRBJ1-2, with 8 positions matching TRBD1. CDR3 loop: CASSPSGQGEGYTF. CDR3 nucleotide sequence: TGTGCCAGCAGCCCTAGCGGACAGGGTGAGGGCTACACCTTC.